The source of this T cell receptor (beta chain) is a study of T-cell memory formation after mild COVID-19 (dated by TCRdb to the early 2020s). About the study as a whole: TCR sequence clusters from the two donors were found to be largely donor specific. The cohort was made up of two young adult volunteers, one female and one male, who were previously healthy. In a couple of donors, T-cell clones that expanded and contracted after mild COVID-19 were tracked by sequencing TCRalpha and TCRbeta repertoires over time. Paper-wide results and their limitations: Some responding clones were detected in pre-infection memory, which suggested that pre-existing cross-reactive memory T cells had joined the SARS-CoV-2 response. Only two mild cases were covered by the study, and larger cohorts that include severe cases with pre-infection samples were considered necessary. SARS-CoV-2 specificity was not confirmed for the second-wave clones peaking on day 37. Contracting CD4+ clones appeared mostly in the CM and EM memory subsets, whereas CD8+ clones were enriched in EMRA. Balanced CD4/CD8 phenotypes were observed for clones contracting from day 15 to 85, whereas a bias towards CD4+ was observed for a second wave of clones expanding from day 15 to 37.

From the cysteine up to the phenylalanine, the CDR3 has a length of 14 residues. The DNA shown is the 42-base CDR3, in frame from base 1. CDR1 SGHRS and CDR2 YFSETQ are derived from the germline V gene. V is pared back by 1 base and J by 5 bases, with 12 bases lying between the germline termini. Sequenced using an Illumina NovaSeq 6000. TCRalpha and TCRbeta cDNA libraries were constructed by 5'RACE with constant-segment primers, with sample barcodes and unique molecular identifiers being introduced. Trizol reagent was used to extract RNA from every sample. Libraries were amplified in two PCR steps, with a second sample barcode and Illumina TruSeq adapters added in the second step. Libraries were sequenced on an Illumina NovaSeq with 2 x 150 bp paired-end reads. Regarding the original processing steps: The reads were demultiplexed and collapsed into UMI-guided consensus sequences using migec v1.2.7. With mixcr v2.1.11, UMI consensuses were aligned to TRA and TRB V and J templates and assembled into clonotypes. Expanded or contracted clonotypes were those called significant by both edgeR and NoisET, with noise models trained on biological replicates. For edgeR calls, the thresholds were a false discovery rate-adjusted p below 0.01 and a log2 fold-change of 1. As an exploratory analysis of dynamics, PCA with hierarchical clustering was applied to max-normalized trajectories of the 1000 most abundant clonotypes. Separately sequenced CD4+ and CD8+ repertoires were used to assign a CD4 or CD8 phenotype to each responding clone. TCRdb reran the public reads through fastp at Q25 and MiXCR, keeping productive beta chains. Rows with a matching CDR3 protein are joined into one entry that keeps the most common DNA and genes. Clone size and V and J calls follow TCRdb, not the original study. The sample profile shows 150,000 to 200,000 distinct CDR3 sequences; about 14% of them were found once. The ten largest clonotypes hold 12% to 15% of the sample.

Ficoll-Paque density gradient centrifugation was the method used to isolate PBMCs. This clonotype was counted only a few times. Its antigen specificity is not known. Qualities for individual bases were not recorded, and no much larger clone is one base off. This TCR came from an adult woman who had mild COVID-19 (a few samples of this study predate the infection). The sample titles of this study are shuffled in the database, so cell type and time point are left out; the donor was told from shared clones. The rearrangement combines TRBV5-1 with TRBJ1-1, with the D gene not clear enough to name. Sequencing was carried out using PBMCs or a T cell subset sorted from them (not recorded which). The sequenced DNA: TGCGCCAGCAGCTTGCCTTCACATGGAACTGAAGCTTTCTTT. Protein translation: CASSLPSHGTEAFF.